Detailed here is one T cell receptor beta chain. Its antigen remains unknown. These data are taken from a study of cytomegalovirus exposure and HLA in healthy donors. The CDR3 covers 14 residues. Trimming stripped 1 base from V and 5 bases from J, with 11 bases between. In germline, CDR1 is ENHRY, CDR2 SYGVKD. Overall study findings and caveats: In a later analysis, an Asian-associated ancestry cluster reportedly showed fewer N-insertions than the roughly 730-donor mean.

It was with 60 Vbeta and 13 Jbeta primers that the PCR ran. TCRdb's copy holds only in-frame clones and misses some; the assay was immunoSEQ multiplex PCR. The table lists 150,000 to 200,000 clones, about four fifths of them singletons. The sample consisted of PBMCs. The receptor was isolated from a woman aged 45-65 years in good health and CMV-seronegative. The chain uses TRBV10-3 and TRBJ1-2; TRBD1 is a possible D gene (5 bases). CDR3 in amino acids: CAISELGRDYGYTF. For the CDR3, the DNA is TGTGCCATCAGTGAGTTGGGCAGGGATTATGGCTACACCTTC.